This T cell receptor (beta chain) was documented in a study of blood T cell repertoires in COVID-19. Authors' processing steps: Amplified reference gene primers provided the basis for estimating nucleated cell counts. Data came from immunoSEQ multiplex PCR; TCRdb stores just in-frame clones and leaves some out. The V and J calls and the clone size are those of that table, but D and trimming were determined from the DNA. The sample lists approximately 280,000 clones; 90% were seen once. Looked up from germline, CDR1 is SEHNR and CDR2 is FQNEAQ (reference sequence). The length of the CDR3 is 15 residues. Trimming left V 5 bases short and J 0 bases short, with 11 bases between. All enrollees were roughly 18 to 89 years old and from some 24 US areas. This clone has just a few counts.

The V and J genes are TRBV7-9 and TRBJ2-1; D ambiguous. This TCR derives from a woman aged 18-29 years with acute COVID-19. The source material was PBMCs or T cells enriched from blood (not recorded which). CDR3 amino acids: CASSHAGFSYNEQFF. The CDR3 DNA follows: TGTGCCAGCAGCCACGCAGGTTTCTCCTACAATGAGCAGTTCTTC.